The next 8 T cell receptor beta chains were all read from a single sample in a study of beta chain features in type 1 diabetes. Expressed TCRB transcripts got sequenced, as all isolated RNA was reverse transcribed. Profiling relied on immunoSEQ multiplex PCR, and the TCRdb table lists in-frame clones only, not all of them. The repertoire holds about 250,000 clones, less than 15% seen once, with more than 0.025% in the top ten. The source material was naive CD4+ T cells from blood. These receptors originate from a woman between 35 and 50 years old in good health.

The rearrangement joins TRBV4-3 to TRBJ1-6; D unclear. Germline V lookup: CDR1 LGHNA, CDR2 YSLEER. The CDR3 extends over 15 amino acids. V was pared by 0 bases and J by 8 bases, with 11 bases between. CDR3 loop: CASSQDLGGYSPLHF. Written as DNA, the CDR3 is TGCGCCAGCAGCCAAGATCTGGGCGGGTATTCACCCCTCCACTTT.

This clone was observed a handful of times. The V gene is TRBV5-1, the J gene TRBJ2-3; TRBD1 aligns across 9 bases. Germline CDR1 is SGHRS and CDR2 is YFSETQ. The CDR3 has 18 residues. V shed 4 bases, J shed 0 bases, and the junction held 12 bases outside the gene matches. CDR3 bases: TGCGCCAGCAGCCGAGGGACAGGGACTCGTTCTAGCACAGATACGCAGTATTTT. Translating it yields CASSRGTGTRSSTDTQYF.

The sample holds a few counts of this clone. The chain uses TRBV2 and TRBJ1-2, with TRBD1 identical over 7 bases. Germline V gene lookup returns CDR1 SNHLY and CDR2 FYNNEI. Trimming at V came to 2 bases and at J to 2 bases, leaving 8 bases not matched to a gene. The length of the CDR3 is 16 residues. CDR3 in DNA: TGTGCCAGCAGTGAAACGGTCCAGGGGGAGAACTATGGCTACACCTTC. This encodes CASSETVQGENYGYTF.

This clone was recorded at least ten times. The chain joins TRBV7-2 to TRBJ2-3, with D possibly matching TRBD2 (7 bases). Germline V gives CDR1 SGHTA, CDR2 FQGNSA. The CDR3 is 14 amino acids. Trimming left V 8 bases short and J 1 base short, with 13 bases between. DNA for the CDR3: TGTGCCAGCCGTCGGGGGGCCGGCACAGATACGCAGTATTTT. It codes for CASRRGAGTDTQYF.

Only a few counts were recorded for this clone. The chain links TRBV7-9 to TRBJ1-1, with D possibly being TRBD1 (6 bases). V was shortened by 5 bases and J by 1 base, with 11 bases between the two germline ends. Per germline, CDR1 SEHNR and CDR2 FQNEAQ (reference sequence). The CDR3 spans 14 residues. The CDR3 sequence is CASSSGQKNTEAFF. The CDR3 DNA sequence: TGTGCCAGCAGCAGTGGACAGAAGAACACTGAAGCTTTCTTT.

This clone was found a few times. This chain connects TRBV18 to TRBJ1-2, with 9 nucleotides matching TRBD1. V lost 3 bases, J lost 5 bases, and 13 bases stayed unmatched. The CDR3 sequence is 17 residues long. Germline values: CDR1 KGHSH, CDR2 LQKENI. This chain's CDR3 is CASSPIPTGQGIYGYTF. The DNA of the CDR3 is TGTGCCAGCTCACCTATACCAACGGGACAGGGAATTTATGGCTACACCTTC.

The V call is TRBV11-2, the J call TRBJ1-1; 9 positions match TRBD1. CDR1 and CDR2 (germline): SGHAT, FQNNGV. V lost 4 bases, J lost 5 bases, and 5 bases stayed unmatched. The CDR3 consists of 14 residues. DNA of the CDR3: TGTGCCAGCAGCTCACAGGGGGCGAGAACTGAAGCTTTCTTT. This gives the protein CASSSQGARTEAFF.

This chain joins TRBV10-3 and TRBJ2-3; 7 nucleotides align to TRBD2. CDR3 length: 13 amino acids. Germline trimming cut 8 bases from V and 8 bases from J; bases unmatched to any gene: 10. CDR1 is ENHRY, CDR2 SYGVKD, per germline. CDR3 sequence: CAIAGVGVLTQYF. In nucleotides, the CDR3 is TGTGCCATCGCGGGGGTAGGAGTCCTTACGCAGTATTTT.